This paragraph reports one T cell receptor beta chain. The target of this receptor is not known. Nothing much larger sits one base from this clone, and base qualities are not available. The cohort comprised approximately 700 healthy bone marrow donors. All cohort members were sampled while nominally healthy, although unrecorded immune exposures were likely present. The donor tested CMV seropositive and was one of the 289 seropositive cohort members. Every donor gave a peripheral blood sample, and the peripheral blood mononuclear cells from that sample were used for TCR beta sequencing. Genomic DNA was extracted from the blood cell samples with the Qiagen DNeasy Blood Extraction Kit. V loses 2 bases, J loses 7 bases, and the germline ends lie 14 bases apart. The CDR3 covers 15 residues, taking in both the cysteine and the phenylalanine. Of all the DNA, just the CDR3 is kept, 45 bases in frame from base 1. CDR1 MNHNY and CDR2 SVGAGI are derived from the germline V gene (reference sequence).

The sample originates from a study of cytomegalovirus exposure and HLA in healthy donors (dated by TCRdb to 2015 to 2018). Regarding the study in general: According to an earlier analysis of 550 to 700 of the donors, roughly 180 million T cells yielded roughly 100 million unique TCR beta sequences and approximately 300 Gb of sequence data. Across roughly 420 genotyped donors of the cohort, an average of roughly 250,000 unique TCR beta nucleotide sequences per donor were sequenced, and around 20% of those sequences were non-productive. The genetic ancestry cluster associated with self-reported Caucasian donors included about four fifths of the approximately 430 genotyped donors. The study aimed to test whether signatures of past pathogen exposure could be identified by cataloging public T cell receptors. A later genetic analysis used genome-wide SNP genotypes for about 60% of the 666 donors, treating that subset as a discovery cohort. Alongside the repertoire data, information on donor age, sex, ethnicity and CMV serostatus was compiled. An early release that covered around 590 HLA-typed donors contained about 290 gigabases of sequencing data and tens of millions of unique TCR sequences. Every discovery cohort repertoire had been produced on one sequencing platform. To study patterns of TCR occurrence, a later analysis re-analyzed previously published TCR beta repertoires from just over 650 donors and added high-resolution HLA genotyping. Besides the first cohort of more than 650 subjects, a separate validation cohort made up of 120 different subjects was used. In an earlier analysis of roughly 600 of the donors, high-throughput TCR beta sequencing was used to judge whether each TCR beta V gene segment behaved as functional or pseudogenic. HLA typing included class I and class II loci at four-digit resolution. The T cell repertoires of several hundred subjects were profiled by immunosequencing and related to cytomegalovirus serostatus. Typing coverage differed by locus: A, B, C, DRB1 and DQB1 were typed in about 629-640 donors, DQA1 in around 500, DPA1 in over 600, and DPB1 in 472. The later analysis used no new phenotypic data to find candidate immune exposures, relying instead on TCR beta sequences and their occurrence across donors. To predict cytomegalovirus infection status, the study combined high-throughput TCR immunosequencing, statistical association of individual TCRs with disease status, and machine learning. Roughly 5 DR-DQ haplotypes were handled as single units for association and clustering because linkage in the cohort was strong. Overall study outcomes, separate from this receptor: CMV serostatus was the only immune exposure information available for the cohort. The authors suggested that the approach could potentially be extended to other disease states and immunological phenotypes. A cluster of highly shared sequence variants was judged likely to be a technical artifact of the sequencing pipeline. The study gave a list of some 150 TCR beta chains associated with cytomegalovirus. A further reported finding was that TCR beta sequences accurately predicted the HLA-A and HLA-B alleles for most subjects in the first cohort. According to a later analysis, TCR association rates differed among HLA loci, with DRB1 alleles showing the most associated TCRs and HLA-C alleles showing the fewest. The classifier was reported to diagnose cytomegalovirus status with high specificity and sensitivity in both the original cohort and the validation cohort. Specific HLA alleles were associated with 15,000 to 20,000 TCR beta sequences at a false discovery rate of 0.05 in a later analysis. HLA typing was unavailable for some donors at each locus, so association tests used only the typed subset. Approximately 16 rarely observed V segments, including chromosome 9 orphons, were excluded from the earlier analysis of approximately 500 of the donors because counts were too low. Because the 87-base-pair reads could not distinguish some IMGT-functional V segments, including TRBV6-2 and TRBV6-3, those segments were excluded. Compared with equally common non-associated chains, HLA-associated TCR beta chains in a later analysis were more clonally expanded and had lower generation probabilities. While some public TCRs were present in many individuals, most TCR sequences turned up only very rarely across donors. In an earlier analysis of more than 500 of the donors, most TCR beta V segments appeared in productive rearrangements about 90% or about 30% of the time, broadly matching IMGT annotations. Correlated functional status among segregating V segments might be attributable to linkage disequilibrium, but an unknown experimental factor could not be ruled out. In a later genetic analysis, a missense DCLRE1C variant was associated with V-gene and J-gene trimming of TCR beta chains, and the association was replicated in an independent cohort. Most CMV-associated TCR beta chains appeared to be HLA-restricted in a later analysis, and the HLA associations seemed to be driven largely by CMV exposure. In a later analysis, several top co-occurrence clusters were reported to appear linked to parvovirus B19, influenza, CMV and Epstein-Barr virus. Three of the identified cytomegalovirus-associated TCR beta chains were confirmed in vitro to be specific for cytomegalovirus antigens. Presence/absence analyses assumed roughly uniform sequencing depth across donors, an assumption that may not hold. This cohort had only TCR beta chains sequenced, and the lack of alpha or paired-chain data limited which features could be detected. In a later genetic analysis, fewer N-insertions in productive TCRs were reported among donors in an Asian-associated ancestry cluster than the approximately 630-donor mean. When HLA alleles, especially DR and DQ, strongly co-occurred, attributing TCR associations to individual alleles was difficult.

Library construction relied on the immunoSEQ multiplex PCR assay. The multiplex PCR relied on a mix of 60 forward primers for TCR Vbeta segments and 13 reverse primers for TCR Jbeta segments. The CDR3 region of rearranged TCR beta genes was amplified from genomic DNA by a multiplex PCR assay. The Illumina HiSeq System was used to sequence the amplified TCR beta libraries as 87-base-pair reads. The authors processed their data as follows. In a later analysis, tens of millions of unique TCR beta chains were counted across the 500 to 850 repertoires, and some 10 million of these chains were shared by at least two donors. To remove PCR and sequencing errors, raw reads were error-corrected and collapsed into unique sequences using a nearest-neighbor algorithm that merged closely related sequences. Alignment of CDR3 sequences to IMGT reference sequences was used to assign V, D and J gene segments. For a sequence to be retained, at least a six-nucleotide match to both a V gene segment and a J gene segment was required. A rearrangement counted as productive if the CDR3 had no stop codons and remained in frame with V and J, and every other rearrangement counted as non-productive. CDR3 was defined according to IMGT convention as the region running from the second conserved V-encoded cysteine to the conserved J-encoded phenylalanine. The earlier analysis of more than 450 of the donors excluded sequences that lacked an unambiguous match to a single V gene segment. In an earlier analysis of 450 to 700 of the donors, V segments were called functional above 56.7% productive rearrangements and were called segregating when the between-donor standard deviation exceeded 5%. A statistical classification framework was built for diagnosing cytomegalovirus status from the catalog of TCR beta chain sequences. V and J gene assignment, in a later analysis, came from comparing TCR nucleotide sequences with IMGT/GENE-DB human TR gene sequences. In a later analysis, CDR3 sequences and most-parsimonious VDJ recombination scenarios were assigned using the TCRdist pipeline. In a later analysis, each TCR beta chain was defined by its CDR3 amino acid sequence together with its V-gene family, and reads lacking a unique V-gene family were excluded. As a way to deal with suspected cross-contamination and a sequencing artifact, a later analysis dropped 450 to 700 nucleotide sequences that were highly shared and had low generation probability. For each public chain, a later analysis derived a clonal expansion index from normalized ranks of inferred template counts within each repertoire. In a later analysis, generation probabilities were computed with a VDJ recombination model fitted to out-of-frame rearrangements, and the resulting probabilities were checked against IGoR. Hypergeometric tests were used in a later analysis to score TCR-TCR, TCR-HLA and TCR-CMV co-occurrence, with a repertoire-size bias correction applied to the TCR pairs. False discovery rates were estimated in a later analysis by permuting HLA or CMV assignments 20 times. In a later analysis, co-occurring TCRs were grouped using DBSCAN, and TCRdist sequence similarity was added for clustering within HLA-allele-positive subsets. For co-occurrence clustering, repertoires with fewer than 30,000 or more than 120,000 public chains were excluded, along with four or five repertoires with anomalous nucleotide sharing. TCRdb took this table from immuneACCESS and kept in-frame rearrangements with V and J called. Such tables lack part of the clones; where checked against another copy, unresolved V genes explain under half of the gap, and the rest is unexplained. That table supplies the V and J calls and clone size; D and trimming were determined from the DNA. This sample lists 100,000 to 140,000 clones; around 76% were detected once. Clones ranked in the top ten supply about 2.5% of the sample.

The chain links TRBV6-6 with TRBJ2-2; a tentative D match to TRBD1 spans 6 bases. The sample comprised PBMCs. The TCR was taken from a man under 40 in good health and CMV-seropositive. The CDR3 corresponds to CASSYPNHRDGELFF. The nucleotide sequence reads TGTGCCAGCAGTTACCCGAACCACAGGGACGGGGAGCTGTTTTTT.